Each of the 12 T cell receptor beta chains below was sequenced from the same sample in a study of cytomegalovirus exposure and HLA in healthy donors. Vbeta (60) and Jbeta (13) primers were used in the PCR. This table comes from immunoSEQ multiplex PCR, and its TCRdb copy is limited to in-frame clones, with some not included. This listing includes 150,000 to 200,000 clones. The sample taken for sequencing was PBMCs. These receptors all come from a man younger than 45 in good health and CMV-seronegative.

The rearrangement uses TRBV7-9 and TRBJ1-5, with 8 bases that match TRBD1. Germline-derived CDR1 and CDR2 are SEHNR and FQNEAQ (reference sequence). Trimming at V came to 7 bases and at J to 6 bases, leaving 5 bases not matched to a gene. CDR3 length: 13 amino acids. The CDR3 loop reads CASTKDRAQPQHF. The CDR3 bases are TGTGCCAGCACCAAGGACAGGGCTCAGCCCCAGCATTTT.

The chain recombines TRBV19 with TRBJ2-4; D not certain. Trimming took 7 bases from V and 6 from J, leaving 10 bases between them. This CDR3 comprises 12 residues. Germline V lookup: CDR1 LNHDA, CDR2 SQIVND (reference sequence). The CDR3 region is CASTDWVNIQYF. DNA of the CDR3: TGTGCCAGTACCGACTGGGTAAACATTCAGTACTTC.

V is TRBV7-9 and J is TRBJ2-1; 9 bases agree with TRBD2. The CDR3 is 16 residues long. CDR1 and CDR2 (germline): SEHNR, FQNEAQ (reference sequence). The V and J ends lost 4 bases and 7 bases, in that order; junction bases with no gene match: 11. The CDR3 DNA sequence: TGTGCCAGCAGCTACCGACTAGCGGAGAGGGGAAATGAGCAGTTCTTC. Amino acid sequence: CASSYRLAERGNEQFF.

V usage is TRBV5-1 and J usage is TRBJ1-1; weak D call: TRBD1 (5 bases). The CDR3 is 13 amino acids. V lost 2 bases and J 3 bases, leaving 8 bases between the germline ends. Germline CDR1 and CDR2: SGHRS and YFSETQ. The CDR3 sequence: CASSFQGHTEAFF. The CDR3 DNA is TGCGCCAGCAGCTTTCAGGGCCACACTGAAGCTTTCTTT.

This sequence joins TRBV18 and TRBJ2-7; D possibly corresponds to TRBD2 (6 bases). V was clipped by 1 base and J by 0 bases, with 19 bases between them. The CDR3 is made up of 18 amino acids. Germline V gene data show CDR1 as KGHSH and CDR2 as LQKENI. CDR3 residues: CASSPLGLLSGDSYEQYF. CDR3 in DNA: TGTGCCAGCTCACCACTGGGGCTATTGTCGGGAGACTCCTACGAGCAGTACTTC.

V is TRBV7-6 and J is TRBJ2-3; the D is unclear. Deletions cut 4 bases from V and 5 bases from J, with 7 bases between. Germline V gene sequence: CDR1 SGHVS, CDR2 FNYEAQ. CDR3 length: 12 amino acids. CDR3 loop: CASSSAEDTQYF. The CDR3 DNA reads TGTGCCAGCAGCTCGGCGGAAGATACGCAGTATTTT.

CDR3 protein: CASSPLGQGLSNTGELFF. The CDR3 DNA sequence: TGTGCCAGCTCACCTCTGGGACAGGGCCTATCGAACACCGGGGAGCTGTTTTTT. The V gene is TRBV18, the J gene TRBJ2-2, with 9 positions matching TRBD1. V dropped 3 bases and J dropped 0; count of bases not matched to a gene: 8. From germline, CDR1 is KGHSH and CDR2 LQKENI. This CDR3 has 18 residues.

The chain uses TRBV5-1 and TRBJ1-1; D unclear. Trimming removed 5 bases from V and 1 base from J, with 15 bases in between. The CDR3 loop spans 15 amino acids. CDR1 is SGHRS, CDR2 YFSETQ, per germline. The CDR3 is CASSLHISGNTEAFF. The CDR3 nucleotides read TGCGCCAGCAGTCTTCACATATCGGGGAACACTGAAGCTTTCTTT.

This rearrangement joins TRBV6-1 to TRBJ1-1; a possible D gene is TRBD1 (5 bases). This CDR3 is 15 amino acids long. The V end lost 6 bases, the J end lost 4 bases, and 18 bases lay between the germline ends. Per germline, CDR1 MNHNS and CDR2 SASEGT. CDR3 sequence: CASRPQQGMGTEAFF. For the CDR3, the DNA is TGTGCCAGCAGACCTCAGCAGGGAATGGGCACTGAAGCTTTCTTT.

J is TRBJ2-3 and V is TRBV20-1; D gene uncertain. Deletions cut 6 bases from V and 5 bases from J, with 9 bases between. This CDR3 is 11 amino acids long. CDR1 is DFQATT and CDR2 is SNEGSKA in the germline V gene (reference sequence). In DNA, the CDR3 is TGCAGTGCCGAAGCTCTAGATACGCAGTATTTT. Protein: CSAEALDTQYF.

The V call is TRBV6-5, the J call TRBJ2-5; D perhaps matches TRBD1 (7 bases). Deletions cut 9 bases from V and 4 bases from J, with 12 bases between. Germline CDR1 reads MNHEY; CDR2 reads SVGAGI. The CDR3 runs to 12 residues. In DNA form, the CDR3 reads TGTGCCAGTCGCCAGGGGGGAGAGACCCAGTACTTC. It codes for CASRQGGETQYF.

The J gene is TRBJ2-7, the V gene TRBV28; TRBD1 matches 7 bases. This CDR3 has 14 amino acids. The junction had 10 bases not matched to a gene; V was cut back by 7 bases and J by 4 bases. Germline values: CDR1 MDHEN, CDR2 SYDVKM. The CDR3 spells CASISTGVLYEQYF. The CDR3 DNA reads as TGTGCCAGCATATCAACAGGGGTATTATACGAGCAGTACTTC. Full variable domain (remainder filled in from reference TRBV28 and TRBJ2-7): DVKVTQSSRYLVKRTGEKVFLECVQDMDHENMFWYRQDPGLGLRLIYFSYDVKMKEKGDIPEGYSVSREKKERFSLILESASTNQTSMYLCASISTGVLYEQYFGPGTRLTVT.